The rows below give T cell receptor beta chains drawn from one sample of a study of T cell changes during pregnancy in multiple sclerosis. Clones were sequenced by immunoSEQ multiplex PCR, and TCRdb holds only the in-frame ones, with some missing. The data hold around 97,000 clones, with roughly 92% observed a single time. The sequencing here drew on peripheral blood, taken after pregnancy. These receptors all come from a female donor with multiple sclerosis, enrolled in a pregnancy study. The CDR3 runs from the conserved cysteine through the conserved F or W. Each record gives: V gene, CDR3 protein.

TRBV19	CATAITNYGYTF
TRBV23-1	CASSHPDRHNTEAFF
TRBV27	CASSPRRGTFTDTQYF
TRBV5-6	CASSIGAGTRRGETQYF
TRBV11-1	CASSLGIRNQETQYF
TRBV10-2	CASSPHVARGANVLTF
TRBV6-1	CASNFLQETQYF
TRBV15	CATSRDIQGAGTEAFF
TRBV11-2	CASSLGSLYEQYF
TRBV27	CASSSLAGGLNIQYF
TRBV11-2	CASSLVASGGTDTQYF
TRBV10-3	CAISDGVGGASEQYF
TRBV2	CASRSSDRGGTEAFF
TRBV11-3	CASSLGGTGELFF
TRBV5-1	CASSWGWGTVTYEQYF
TRBV5-1	CASSWGQGVTEQYF
TRBV30	CAWIYRNTIYF
TRBV7-3	CASSLWGTGLTGELFF
TRBV7-9	CASRRLAGSDEQYF
TRBV7-2	CASSLSQQGPGNTIYF
TRBV5-4	CASSFGGGVRATYEQYF
TRBV19	CASSIARTGDTEAFF
TRBV30	CAWSRDSSYGYTF
TRBV19	CASGISSYNSPLHF
TRBV11-3	CASSLTGRLAENNEQFF
TRBV7-8	CASSLGPRGASNSPLHF
TRBV6-5	CASSDGENGYTF
TRBV18	CASSPLQGGETEAFF
TRBV29-1	CSVESLAGDTGELFF
TRBV29-1	CSVTGGGGQFF
TRBV7-6	CASSSRLTGVYGYTF
TRBV7-3	CASSLTIGYQSEQFF
TRBV7-3	CASSPGLAVYNEQFF
TRBV6-5	CASWDRGGNYGYTF
TRBV29-1	CSVRRSGEEKLFF
TRBV27	CASSPSGGTEAFF
TRBV4-1	CASNLRQGYSNQPQHF
TRBV6-5	CASSYAGDRGFVTQYF
TRBV4-1	CASSQDGTGYGYTF
TRBV19	CASRSLGAANTGELFF
TRBV6-1	CASSVRGGRGSSGNTIYF
TRBV30	CAWTPGQGVGYTF
TRBV28	CASSSWAHRAIPYF
TRBV7-9	CASSLGLAGDTQYF
TRBV5-1	CASSPDRLPADQYF
TRBV11-2	CASRPGLTYNSPLHF
TRBV2	CARGGGGVGTGELFF
TRBV10-3	CAISERTSGRRDEQFF
TRBV15	CATSFLTRTGAQRGNQPQHF
TRBV7-9	CASSPEASSLNQPQHF
TRBV19	CASSIRDRGAPYTEAFF
TRBV1	CTSSQKTESNQPQHF
TRBV5-1	CASSRDRDSYEQYF
TRBV27	CASKGGGSNTEAFF
TRBV9	CASRGVVGYTF
TRBV14	CASSGLSNTEAFF
TRBV25-1	CASSASRAGGPYEQYF
TRBV4-3	CASSLTERADTQYF
TRBV19	CASIEQSSGNTIYF